This passage covers 11 T cell receptor beta chains from one sample sequenced in a study of neurological immune-mediated disorders. TCRdb independently ran MiXCR on the 5' RACE reads; one entry per CDR3 protein. The data hold fewer than 30,000 distinct CDR3 sequences, with approximately 7% observed a single time. Sequencing was done on a sample of PBMCs. These receptors were obtained from a woman aged 40-49 years in good health.

This clonotype was seen repeatedly, ten times or more. CDR3 in amino acids: CASSLKGTLNTEAFF. Written as DNA, the CDR3 is TGTGCCAGCAGTTTGAAAGGGACGCTGAACACTGAAGCTTTCTTT. V usage is TRBV12-3 or TRBV12-4 and J usage is TRBJ1-1, with D possibly being TRBD1 (5 bases). The CDR3 covers 15 residues. The V end lost 3 bases, the J end lost 0 bases, and 11 bases lay between the germline ends.

This clonotype has a count of ten or more. The junction departs from the called germline gene at one end, perhaps through a read error. This chain connects TRBV19 to TRBJ2-1; tentatively, D is TRBD1 (6 bases). This CDR3 region has 14 residues. The germline V gene encodes CDR1 LNHDA and CDR2 SQIVND (reference sequence). The chain's CDR3 is CAGSMKAGAGEQFF. As DNA, the CDR3 is TGTGCCGGTAGTATGAAGGCAGGGGCGGGTGAGCAGTTCTTC. Together with reference TRBV19 and TRBJ2-1, the CDR3 gives the full variable domain: DGGITQSPKYLFRKEGQNVTLSCEQNLNHDAMYWYRQDPGQGLRLIYYSQIVNDFQKGDIAEGYSVSREKKESFPLTVTSAQKNPTAFYLCAGSMKAGAGEQFFGPGTRLTVL.

This clonotype was counted many times. The CDR3 spells CSASAPSYGANVLTF. CDR3 sequence (DNA): TGCAGTGCTAGTGCCCCCTCATATGGGGCCAACGTCCTGACTTTC. V and J are TRBV20-1 and TRBJ2-6; D remains unclear. CDR1 and CDR2 (germline): DFQATT, SNEGSKA (reference sequence). This CDR3 contains 15 residues. V was trimmed by 3 bases and J by 3 bases, leaving 12 bases between them.

This clonotype was seen many times. The CDR3 DNA reads TGTGCCAGCGGGACAGGGGTTGACACCGGGGAGCTGTTTTTT. Its protein is CASGTGVDTGELFF. The rearrangement uses TRBV6-4 and TRBJ2-2; the match to TRBD1 covers 10 bases. This CDR3 comprises 14 residues. Germline V gene data show CDR1 as MRHNA and CDR2 as SNTAGT. Germline trimming cut 8 bases from V and 3 bases from J; bases unmatched to any gene: 3.

This clonotype was detected many times. Germline is not matched at one junction end, which may reflect a read error. V gene TRBV12-3 or TRBV12-4 combines with J gene TRBJ2-1; TRBD2 is a possible D gene (6 bases). This CDR3 spans 14 amino acids. CDR3 nucleotides: TGTGCCAGCAGCTTAGGGACTTTTTACAATGAGCAGTTCTTC. This encodes CASSLGTFYNEQFF.

This clonotype showed up many times. V gene TRBV20-1 combines with J gene TRBJ2-1, with 9 bases aligning to TRBD2. In germline, CDR1 is DFQATT, CDR2 SNEGSKA (reference sequence). The J segment lost 6 bases and the V segment lost 5 bases, leaving 8 bases of the junction unmatched. The CDR3 consists of 14 residues. The CDR3 here is CSAGLARIGNEQFF. The CDR3 DNA follows: TGCAGTGCTGGACTAGCGAGAATCGGCAATGAGCAGTTCTTC.

The table lists this clonotype with many counts. The genes are TRBV6-5 and TRBJ1-1; no clear D. With 4 bases removed from V and 1 base from J, the gap between germline ends came to 16 bases. Germline CDR1 and CDR2: MNHEY and SVGAGI. This CDR3 spans 16 amino acids. CDR3 coding DNA: TGTGCCAGCAGTTCCGCCTCAAAGAGCACGAACACTGAAGCTTTCTTT. This sequence encodes CASSSASKSTNTEAFF.

At least ten counts were recorded for this clonotype. The CDR3 DNA is TGTGCCAGCAGCTTAGGTTCGGGACTAGATGGGACCCAGTACTTC. Translation gives CASSLGSGLDGTQYF. V usage is TRBV11-2 and J usage is TRBJ2-5, with 8 bases identical to TRBD2. The CDR3 loop spans 15 amino acids. The germline gives CDR1 SGHAT, CDR2 FQNNGV. V dropped 1 base and J dropped 7; count of bases not matched to a gene: 8.

This clonotype was seen many times. The chain employs TRBV2 and TRBJ1-2; no clear D gene. The CDR3 runs 13 residues. V was pared by 4 bases and J by 4 bases, with 10 bases between. CDR1 is SNHLY and CDR2 is FYNNEI in the germline V gene. The CDR3 DNA reads as TGTGCCAGCAGTGCGGGCGGAATCTATGGCTACACCTTC. Its protein is CASSAGGIYGYTF.

The sample holds many counts of this clonotype. The CDR3 DNA follows: TGTGCCAGCAGTGAAGAAGGGGGATTCCCCTACAATGAGCAGTTCTTC. Translating it yields CASSEEGGFPYNEQFF. V usage is TRBV6-1 and J usage is TRBJ2-1, with D maybe TRBD1 (6 bases). Trimming pared 1 base from V and 2 bases from J, leaving 12 bases between. CDR1 MNHNS and CDR2 SASEGT come from the germline V gene. The CDR3 has 16 residues.

This clonotype showed up many times. The chain couples TRBV15 to TRBJ2-3; D gene uncertain. Germline V gene sequence: CDR1 LNHNV, CDR2 YYDKDF (reference sequence). The CDR3 extends over 13 amino acids. V lost 3 bases and J lost 5, with 9 bases in between. The CDR3 nucleotides read TGTGCCACCAGCAGCATTGCTGAAGATACGCAGTATTTT. Its translation is CATSSIAEDTQYF. Supplemented by reference TRBV15 and TRBJ2-3, the full variable domain reads DAMVIQNPRYQVTQFGKPVTLSCSQTLNHNVMYWYQQKSSQAPKLLFHYYDKDFNNEADTPDNFQSRRPNTSFCFLDIRSPGLGDTAMYLCATSSIAEDTQYFGPGTRLTVL.